The TCR beta chain under discussion was sequenced for a study of T-cell reconstitution after alpha-beta-depleted transplantation in children. A remark on this clonotype: Its antigen is unknown.

A library of TCRbeta sequences, prepared with unique molecular identifiers, was generated. TCRdb reanalysed the PCR reads using MiXCR and keeps one entry per CDR3 protein. The data show approximately 1,000,000 distinct CDR3 sequences, 25% to 30% seen once. Overall study results and limits: Reported findings indicate that, about two months after transplant, alpha-beta T cells came from several hundred expanded clones, which were derived from non-depleted graft cells. Counts and diversity of T cells one year after transplant came mostly from newly produced T cells.

Sequenced material: PBMCs, mostly from graft donor cells, taken 360 days after TCRalphabeta/CD19-depleted stem cell transplant. The sequence derives from a boy under two years old who had a stem cell transplant for SCID, so the T cells may come from the graft donor.

The CDR3 reads CASSLEGLARETQYF. The DNA for the CDR3 is TGCGCCAGCAGCTTGGAGGGACTAGCGAGGGAGACCCAGTACTTC. The rearrangement links TRBV5-1 to TRBJ2-5; 10 positions match TRBD2. This CDR3 region has 15 residues. The V and J ends lost 0 bases and 5 bases, in that order; junction bases with no gene match: 4. The V gene's germline CDR1 is SGHRS and CDR2 YFSETQ.